The 17 T cell receptor beta chains in this list originate from one sample, sequenced in a study of cytomegalovirus exposure and HLA in healthy donors (dated 2017 in TCRdb). Library creation used the immunoSEQ multiplex PCR assay. A mixture of 60 forward primers for TCR Vbeta segments and 13 reverse primers for TCR Jbeta segments was used in the multiplex PCR. This is the immuneACCESS table as TCRdb keeps it, with only in-frame sequences that have V and J called. A part of the clones is gone; compared with another copy, unresolved V genes explain less than half, and the rest is unexplained. The sample contains 150,000 or so clones, around 74% of them found a single time. Around 2.8% of the sample is held by the ten biggest clonotypes. Sample: PBMCs. These receptors all come from a man between 18 and 35 years old in good health and CMV-seronegative.

This sequence joins TRBV27 and TRBJ1-5, with 10 bases lining up with TRBD1. The CDR3 sequence is 15 residues long. Trimming took 5 bases from V and 3 from J; bases not matched to a gene: 4. Per germline, CDR1 MNHEY and CDR2 SMNVEV (reference sequence). The DNA for the CDR3 is TGTGCCAGCAGTGGGACAGGGGACTTCAATCAGCCCCAGCATTTT. Its protein product is CASSGTGDFNQPQHF.

The J gene is TRBJ1-4, the V gene TRBV5-1; D is uncertain. This CDR3 has 15 amino acids. Trimming removed 4 bases at V and 0 bases at J, with 10 bases between. Germline V lookup: CDR1 SGHRS, CDR2 YFSETQ. CDR3 nucleotides: TGCGCCAGCAGCGCTAAGAAAGCAACTAATGAAAAACTGTTTTTT. Translated: CASSAKKATNEKLFF.

This clone was observed a few times. The rearrangement uses TRBV9 and TRBJ2-1; D is unclear. V dropped 1 base and J dropped 0 bases, with 11 bases sitting between them. CDR1 and CDR2 from the germline V gene are SGDLS and YYNGEE. The CDR3 has 16 residues. CDR3 residues: CASSVFEFSSYNEQFF. CDR3 nucleotide sequence: TGTGCCAGCAGCGTATTCGAGTTTAGCTCCTACAATGAGCAGTTCTTC.

The chain employs TRBV10-3 and TRBJ2-7, with a tentative D call TRBD1 (5 bases). Trimming took 0 bases from V and 2 from J, leaving 8 bases between them. In germline, CDR1 is ENHRY, CDR2 SYGVKD. This CDR3 comprises 14 residues. The CDR3 bases are TGTGCCATCAGTGAGTCGACAGTAGCCTACGAGCAGTACTTC. Amino acids: CAISESTVAYEQYF.

This chain joins TRBV28 and TRBJ1-5; D may be TRBD1 (6 bases). Trimming cost V 5 bases and J 0 bases, with 8 bases left between them. This CDR3 comprises 14 residues. Germline CDR1 MDHEN, CDR2 SYDVKM. The CDR3 loop reads CASSGGHSNQPQHF. The CDR3, as DNA: TGTGCCAGCAGTGGGGGACATAGCAATCAGCCCCAGCATTTT. Together with reference TRBV28 and TRBJ1-5, the CDR3 gives the full variable domain: DVKVTQSSRYLVKRTGEKVFLECVQDMDHENMFWYRQDPGLGLRLIYFSYDVKMKEKGDIPEGYSVSREKKERFSLILESASTNQTSMYLCASSGGHSNQPQHFGDGTRLSIL.

This clone turned up a few times. V usage is TRBV6-5 and J usage is TRBJ1-1; no clear D. Germline V CDR1 and CDR2: MNHEY, SVGAGI. Trimming cost V 0 bases and J 10 bases, with 9 bases left between them. This CDR3 has 12 residues. CDR3 DNA: TGTGCCAGCAGTTACTCTCACGGTAGAGCTTTCTTT. It encodes CASSYSHGRAFF.

This clone appeared a few times. The chain couples TRBV30 to TRBJ1-6; D might be TRBD1 (5 bases). The CDR3 is made up of 13 amino acids. Germline V gene lookup returns CDR1 GTSNPN and CDR2 SVGIG (reference sequence). Trimming pared 4 bases from V and 9 bases from J, leaving 13 bases between. In nucleotides, the CDR3 is TGTGCCTGGAACGGCAGGAGGGGTTCACCCCTCCACTTT. It yields the protein CAWNGRRGSPLHF. The variable domain in full, with the rest retrieved from reference TRBV30 and TRBJ1-6, is SQTIHQWPATLVQPVGSPLSLECTVEGTSNPNLYWYRQAAGRGLQLLFYSVGIGQISSEVPQNLSASRPQDRQFILSSKKLLLSDSGFYLCAWNGRRGSPLHFGNGTRLTVT.

The sample holds a few counts of this clone. CDR3 protein: CASSRWTGVDTDTQYF. Here the CDR3 DNA reads TGCGCCAGCAGCCGTTGGACAGGGGTGGACACAGATACGCAGTATTTT. J is TRBJ2-3 and V is TRBV4-1, with TRBD1 identical over 9 bases. Germline V lookup: CDR1 MGHRA, CDR2 YSYEKL. This CDR3 has 16 residues. Trimming removed 4 bases from V and 2 bases from J; junction bases left unmatched: 7.

The chain recombines TRBV5-1 with TRBJ2-5; a weak D match, TRBD1 (6 bases). The germline V gene has CDR1 SGHRS and CDR2 YFSETQ. The germline V and J ends were trimmed by 4 bases and 2 bases, with 15 bases remaining between them. The CDR3 consists of 15 residues. The CDR3 loop is CASSQGQSSQETQYF. The CDR3, as DNA: TGCGCCAGCAGCCAGGGGCAGAGTAGTCAAGAGACCCAGTACTTC. Full variable domain (rest looked up from reference TRBV5-1 and TRBJ2-5): KAGVTQTPRYLIKTRGQQVTLSCSPISGHRSVSWYQQTPGQGLQFLFEYFSETQRNKGNFPGRFSGRQFSNSRSEMNVSTLELGDSALYLCASSQGQSSQETQYFGPGTRLLVL.

This rearrangement joins TRBV6-6 to TRBJ1-2; the match to TRBD1 covers 7 bases. The length of the CDR3 is 14 residues. Germline V gene data show CDR1 as MNHNY and CDR2 as SVGAGI (reference sequence). The junction had 3 bases not matched to a gene; V was cut back by 0 bases and J by 5 bases. CDR3: CASSYSQGTYGYTF. CDR3 coding DNA: TGTGCCAGCAGTTACTCACAGGGGACTTATGGCTACACCTTC.

The chain uses TRBV10-3 and TRBJ2-7, with 7 bases that match TRBD2. The CDR3 sequence is 17 residues long. V was clipped by 0 bases and J by 2 bases; unmatched bases: 10. CDR1 is ENHRY, CDR2 SYGVKD, per germline. The CDR3 coding sequence is TGTGCCATCAGTGAGTCGACGGGGGGAAGTCTCCCCTACGAGCAGTACTTC. Translating it yields CAISESTGGSLPYEQYF.

The chain links TRBV7-8 to TRBJ1-1; 8 positions agree with TRBD1. The V segment lost 3 bases and the J segment 5 bases; nucleotides outside the gene matches: 2. The CDR3 length is 13 residues. Germline loops: CDR1 SGHVS, CDR2 FQNEAQ. For the CDR3, the DNA is TGTGCCAGCAGCTTTACAGGGGGAACTGAAGCTTTCTTT. Its protein product is CASSFTGGTEAFF.

The genes are TRBV11-2 and TRBJ1-1; the D is unclear. The CDR3 loop spans 12 amino acids. In germline, CDR1 is SGHAT, CDR2 FQNNGV. Trimming pared 3 bases from V and 6 bases from J, leaving 8 bases between. CDR3 DNA: TGTGCCAGCAGCTTTCCTCTGTCTGAAGCTTTCTTT. Translated: CASSFPLSEAFF.

V usage is TRBV29-1 and J usage is TRBJ2-7, with D perhaps matching TRBD2 (7 bases). Germline values: CDR1 SQVTM, CDR2 ANQGSEA. The CDR3 sequence is 13 residues long. With 1 base removed from V and 4 bases from J, the gap between germline ends came to 11 bases. The CDR3 DNA sequence: TGCAGCGTTGAAGGCGGGGGCTCTTACGAGCAGTACTTC. Protein sequence: CSVEGGGSYEQYF.

The chain has TRBV5-6 and TRBJ2-7, with a weak D call TRBD1 (6 bases). Per the germline V gene, CDR1 is SGHDT and CDR2 is YYEEEE. V was cut by 0 bases and J by 0 bases, with 10 bases left in between. The CDR3 contains 15 residues. The CDR3 DNA sequence: TGTGCCAGCAGCTTGGCCTTGGGGGCCTCCTACGAGCAGTACGTC. Residues: CASSLALGASYEQYV.

This clone appeared once. V usage is TRBV7-2 and J usage is TRBJ2-2; 9 bases are shared with TRBD2. The J segment lost 2 bases and the V segment lost 2 bases, leaving 3 bases of the junction unmatched. The CDR3 spans 16 residues. Germline assignment: CDR1 SGHTA and CDR2 FQGNSA. CDR3 protein: CASSLSAGGNTGELFF. CDR3 DNA sequence: TGTGCCAGCAGCTTATCAGCGGGGGGAAACACCGGGGAGCTGTTTTTT.

The chain is built from TRBV7-2 and TRBJ2-1; 7 nucleotides align to TRBD2. CDR1 and CDR2 (germline): SGHTA, FQGNSA. The CDR3 is 18 amino acids. The J segment lost 6 bases and the V segment lost 5 bases, leaving 19 bases of the junction unmatched. The CDR3 loop reads CASSRSSPATSPINEQFF. As DNA, the CDR3 is TGTGCCAGCAGCAGATCCAGTCCGGCGACTAGCCCCATCAATGAGCAGTTCTTC.